This entry is about one T cell receptor (beta chain). Its antigen is still unknown. This record belongs to a study of CD8 T cells in ankylosing spondylitis. Overall study findings and caveats: Ankylosing spondylitis blood appeared to carry a characteristic TCR beta motif of several highly homologous variants. Matched synovial fluid from ankylosing spondylitis patients was reported to be enriched for disease-linked clones.

Quantitative 5'-RACE with molecular barcodes generated TCR beta libraries. One entry per CDR3 protein, called by TCRdb with MiXCR from the 5' RACE reads. The sample has about 840,000 distinct CDR3 sequences, approximately 10% seen once. Sequencing was performed on blood, either unsorted or a sorted T cell fraction (not recorded which). The receptor was isolated from a male donor with ankylosing spondylitis.

The CDR3 here is CASSYSPGRTEAFF. CDR3 coding DNA: TGTGCCAGCAGCTATTCCCCAGGGAGGACTGAAGCTTTCTTT. This chain uses TRBV11-1 with TRBJ1-1; TRBD1 is a possible D gene (5 bases). CDR3 length: 14 amino acids. Trimming cost V 4 bases and J 5 bases, with 14 bases left between them. From germline, CDR1 is SGHAT and CDR2 FQDESV (reference sequence).